The T cell receptor (beta chain) under discussion was sequenced for a study of T cell therapy after organ transplantation (dated by TCRdb to about 2019). Some background on the complete study: The therapy products consisted of autologous CMV-specific T cells grown in vitro for around two weeks using a peptide pool of 30 HLA class I and II CMV epitopes. Patients were given up to 6 doses of T cells at 2-week intervals and were followed for 25 to 35 weeks after finishing therapy. Of the approximately ten patients, eight were classified as clinical responders and two were classified as nonresponders. A median of 1.92 x 10^8 CMV-specific T cells was administered to patients across 2 to 6 intravenous infusions. Short-term post-therapy blood samples were obtained 4 to 8 weeks after therapy was completed. The study was a follow-up TRBV repertoire analysis of an open-label phase I trial of autologous CMV-specific adoptive T cell therapy in solid-organ transplant recipients. Of the ten or so patients, only 8 had long-term post-therapy samples available.

The investigation overall reported the following: Post-therapy reconstitution appeared to include both transferred clonotypes and endogenous clonotypes not detected in the therapy products. Assessment of confounders such as concurrent antirejection and antiviral medications was prevented by the small cohort. Fold change in CD8 clonality after therapy was inversely correlated with pretherapy clonality, suggesting that less biased repertoires were more receptive to remodeling. Few detected expansions in nonresponders may reflect reduced sample coverage from poor CD8+ T cell yield. Nonresponders showed marked pretherapy clonal expansions with minimal repertoire change after therapy.

The sample's time point, from its label and the paper: 4-8 weeks after completion of therapy. Patients were solid-organ transplant recipients with drug-resistant/recurrent cytomegalovirus. More than 8 trial participants were chosen for repertoire analysis on the basis of the availability of post-therapy peripheral blood mononuclear cells. Viable CD3+CD8+CD4- lymphocytes were isolated from PBMCs by sorting on a BD FACSAria III. The Qiagen DNeasy Kit was used to extract genomic DNA from the sorted cells. With regard to this clone: Its recognized antigen is unknown. Base qualities were left out, and no much larger clone turns up one base away.

The immunoSEQ two-step, bias-controlled multiplex PCR assay was used to amplify TRB CDR3 regions from genomic DNA. CDR3 libraries were sequenced on an Illumina NextSeq 500. In the original analysis: Initial alignment and bioinformatics, including bias normalization against synthetic CDR3 analogs, were performed with the immunoSEQ Analyzer platform. Annotation of V, D and J genes followed the definitions in the IMGT database. Further TRBV analyses used VDJtools version 1.1.10 and the R package tcR version 2.2.1.11 with default settings. GLIPH analysis was done using default settings in version 1.0. To test for significant clonotype frequency changes in CDR3 sequences with at least 5 reads, a 2-sided binomial test with Benjamini-Hochberg correction (alpha = 0.01) was used. Imported from immuneACCESS, the table was reduced by TCRdb to in-frame sequences with V and J called. These copies leave out some clones; in studies compared against another copy, an unresolved V gene accounts for under half, and the cause of the remainder is not known. V and J calls and clone size follow that table, whereas D and trimming were derived from the DNA. This sample holds approximately 20,000 clones; around 82% were observed only once. 9% to 9.5% of the sample belongs to the ten largest clones.

From the cysteine up to the phenylalanine, the CDR3 has a length of 15 residues. Only the CDR3 region is kept as DNA, spanning 45 bases read in frame from base 1. The germline V gene yields SGHRS for CDR1 and YFSETQ for CDR2. Trimming removed 5 bases from V and 5 bases from J, leaving 14 bases between the germline ends. Sequenced here: CD8+ T cells from blood, sampled after autologous CMV-specific T cell therapy. This receptor chain uses TRBV5-1 and TRBJ1-6; the D gene is not confidently resolved. This TCR derives from a human patient who had received a solid organ transplant and had CMV disease. Some T cells may be donor cells from the graft after a transplant. At the DNA level, the sequence is TGCGCCAGCAGGGTTAGGATATCTAATAATTCACCCCTCCACTTT. Protein translation: CASRVRISNNSPLHF.